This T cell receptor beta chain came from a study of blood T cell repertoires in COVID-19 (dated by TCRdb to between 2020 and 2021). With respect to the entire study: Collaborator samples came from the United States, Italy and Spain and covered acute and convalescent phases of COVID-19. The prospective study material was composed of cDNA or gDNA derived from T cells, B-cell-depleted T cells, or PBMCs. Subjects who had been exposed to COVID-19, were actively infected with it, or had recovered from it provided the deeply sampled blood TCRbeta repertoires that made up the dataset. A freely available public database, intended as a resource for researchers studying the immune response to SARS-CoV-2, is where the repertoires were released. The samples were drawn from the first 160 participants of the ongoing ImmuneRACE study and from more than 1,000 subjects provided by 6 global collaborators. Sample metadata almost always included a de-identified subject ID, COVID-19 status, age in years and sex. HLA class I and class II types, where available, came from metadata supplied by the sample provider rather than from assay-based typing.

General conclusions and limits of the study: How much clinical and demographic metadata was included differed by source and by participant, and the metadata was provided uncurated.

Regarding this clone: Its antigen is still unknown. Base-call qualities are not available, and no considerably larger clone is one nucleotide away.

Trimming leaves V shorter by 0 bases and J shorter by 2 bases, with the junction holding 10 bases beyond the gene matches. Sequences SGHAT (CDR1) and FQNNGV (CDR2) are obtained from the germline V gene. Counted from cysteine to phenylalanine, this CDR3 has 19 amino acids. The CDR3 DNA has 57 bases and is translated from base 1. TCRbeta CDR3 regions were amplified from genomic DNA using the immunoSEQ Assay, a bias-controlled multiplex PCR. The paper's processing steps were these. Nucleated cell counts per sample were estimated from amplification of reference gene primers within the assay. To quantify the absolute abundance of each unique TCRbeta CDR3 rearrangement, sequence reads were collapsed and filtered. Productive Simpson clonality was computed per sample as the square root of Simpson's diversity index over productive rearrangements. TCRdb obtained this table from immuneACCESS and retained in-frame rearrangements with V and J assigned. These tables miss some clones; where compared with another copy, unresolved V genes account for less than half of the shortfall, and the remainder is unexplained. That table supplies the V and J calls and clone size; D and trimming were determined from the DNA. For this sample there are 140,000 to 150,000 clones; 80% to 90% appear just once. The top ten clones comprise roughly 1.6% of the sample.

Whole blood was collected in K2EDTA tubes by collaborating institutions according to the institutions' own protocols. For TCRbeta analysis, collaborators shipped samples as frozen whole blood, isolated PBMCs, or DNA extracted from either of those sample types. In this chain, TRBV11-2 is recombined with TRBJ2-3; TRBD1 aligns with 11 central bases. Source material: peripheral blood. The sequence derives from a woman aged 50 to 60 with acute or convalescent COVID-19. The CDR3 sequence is CASSLEWWGQGGNTDTQYF. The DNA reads TGTGCCAGCAGCTTAGAATGGTGGGGACAGGGGGGGAACACAGATACGCAGTATTTT.